A single sample is the source of the 19 T cell receptor beta chains below, sequenced in a study of CD8 T cells in ankylosing spondylitis. One entry per CDR3 protein, called by TCRdb with MiXCR from the 5' RACE reads. The profile shows 10,000 to 15,000 distinct CDR3 sequences, roughly 3% of them singletons. The sequencing sample was made of blood, either unsorted or a sorted T cell fraction (not recorded which). These receptors all stem from a male donor with ankylosing spondylitis or in good health (not recorded which).

This clonotype showed up many times. V is TRBV9 and J is TRBJ1-4; D gene unclear. V lost 0 bases and J lost 5, with 11 bases in between. In germline, CDR1 is SGDLS, CDR2 YYNGEE. CDR3 size: 15 residues. The CDR3 coding sequence is TGTGCCAGCAGCGTAGAGGGCAGCAGGAATGAAAAACTGTTTTTT. Translation gives CASSVEGSRNEKLFF.

This clonotype was counted many times. The rearrangement uses TRBV9 and TRBJ1-1; 9 bases fit TRBD1. With 4 bases clipped from V and 5 bases from J, the junction kept 3 bases outside the gene matches. CDR1 and CDR2 (germline): SGDLS, YYNGEE. The CDR3 is made up of 13 amino acids. The CDR3 reads CASSTGTGTEAFF. The CDR3 nucleotides read TGTGCCAGCAGCACCGGGACAGGGACTGAAGCTTTCTTT.

This clonotype appeared many times. The V and J genes are TRBV9 and TRBJ2-5; D may be TRBD1 (6 bases). The length of the CDR3 is 15 residues. The germline CDR1 and CDR2 sequences are SGDLS and YYNGEE. The V end lost 4 bases, the J end lost 0 bases, and 13 bases lay between the germline ends. CDR3 amino acids: CASSSHRVHQETQYF. The CDR3 DNA reads as TGTGCCAGCAGCTCTCACAGGGTGCACCAAGAGACCCAGTACTTC. Based on the CDR3 plus reference TRBV9 and TRBJ2-5, the full variable domain is DSGVTQTPKHLITATGQRVTLRCSPRSGDLSVYWYQQSLDQGLQFLIQYYNGEERAKGNILERFSAQQFPDLHSELNLSSLELGDSALYFCASSSHRVHQETQYFGPGTRLLVL.

This clonotype was picked up many times. The chain recombines TRBV9 with TRBJ1-2, with TRBD1 matching 11 bases. Germline loops: CDR1 SGDLS, CDR2 YYNGEE. With 3 bases clipped from V and 8 bases from J, the junction kept 12 bases outside the gene matches. The CDR3 consists of 16 residues. The CDR3 reads CASSAFGQGASGGYTF. The CDR3 DNA reads TGTGCCAGCAGCGCCTTCGGACAGGGGGCCTCTGGAGGCTACACCTTC.

In its sample, this clonotype was seen many times. The CDR3 nucleotides are TGTGCCAGCAGGAGGGGGGGGTCTTTAGGTCAGAACACCGGGGAGCTGTTTTTT. Its protein is CASRRGGSLGQNTGELFF. The chain uses TRBV9 and TRBJ2-2, with D maybe TRBD2 (7 bases). CDR1 SGDLS and CDR2 YYNGEE come from the germline V gene. This CDR3 region has 18 residues. Trimming took off 5 bases at V and 1 base at J, with 21 bases between the two ends.

This clonotype ranks as medium-sized (0.01 to 0.1%). This chain joins TRBV9 and TRBJ2-1; 8 nucleotides match TRBD2. The ends lost 3 bases at V and 0 bases at J; junction bases unmatched: 8. The CDR3 length is 17 residues. Germline CDR1 reads SGDLS; CDR2 reads YYNGEE. CDR3 bases: TGTGCCAGCAGCGCGAAGATACTAGCGGACTCCTACAATGAGCAGTTCTTC. It translates to CASSAKILADSYNEQFF.

This clonotype qualifies as medium-sized (0.01 to 0.1%). The CDR3 DNA follows: TGTGCCAGCAGCGTAGAGCCGGGACAGGGCTATGGCTACACCTTC. This gives the protein CASSVEPGQGYGYTF. The V and J genes are TRBV9 and TRBJ1-2; the match to TRBD1 covers 9 bases. The V gene end was trimmed by 0 bases and the J gene end by 4 bases; junction bases not matched to a gene: 4. CDR3 length: 15 residues. The V gene's germline CDR1 is SGDLS and CDR2 YYNGEE.

Ten or more counts support this clonotype. V and J are TRBV9 and TRBJ2-7; D uncertain. The V and J ends lost 4 bases and 5 bases respectively, with 16 bases between them. The CDR3 length is 14 residues. The germline V gene encodes CDR1 SGDLS and CDR2 YYNGEE. CDR3 coding DNA: TGTGCCAGCAGCCCAGGCCCCCGTGGCCACGAGCAGTACTTC. As protein: CASSPGPRGHEQYF. The entire variable domain, with the rest obtained from reference TRBV9 and TRBJ2-7, is as follows: DSGVTQTPKHLITATGQRVTLRCSPRSGDLSVYWYQQSLDQGLQFLIQYYNGEERAKGNILERFSAQQFPDLHSELNLSSLELGDSALYFCASSPGPRGHEQYFGPGTRLTVT.

This clonotype was found many times. This chain connects TRBV9 to TRBJ1-5; tentatively, D is TRBD1 (5 bases). The CDR3 loop spans 15 amino acids. The germline gives CDR1 SGDLS, CDR2 YYNGEE. Trimming stripped 3 bases from V and 7 bases from J, with 17 bases between. CDR3 sequence reads: CASSAGEGLRQPQHF. CDR3 DNA: TGTGCCAGCAGCGCCGGGGAGGGGTTGCGACAGCCCCAGCATTTT.

This clonotype has at least ten counts. This chain's CDR3 is CASSPPGTDTQYF. The CDR3 nucleotides read TGTGCCAGCAGCCCCCCGGGCACAGATACGCAGTATTTT. The chain recombines TRBV9 with TRBJ2-3; D unclear. V dropped 4 bases and J dropped 1 base, with 7 bases sitting between them. The germline gives CDR1 SGDLS, CDR2 YYNGEE. CDR3 length: 13 amino acids.

The table lists this clonotype with many counts. This chain joins TRBV9 and TRBJ2-3; D not certain. This CDR3 spans 15 amino acids. Trimming shortened V by 0 bases and J by 1 base, and 9 bases separated the two germline ends. CDR1 is SGDLS, CDR2 YYNGEE, per germline. CDR3 nucleotide sequence: TGTGCCAGCAGCGTAGCCTTAAGGGGCACAGATACGCAGTATTTT. Protein: CASSVALRGTDTQYF.

In this sample, this clonotype turned up many times. The chain couples TRBV9 to TRBJ2-5; tentatively, D is TRBD1 (6 bases). The V end was cut by 0 bases, the J end by 4 bases, with 7 bases between. This CDR3 comprises 13 residues. Germline loops: CDR1 SGDLS, CDR2 YYNGEE. Here the CDR3 reads CASSVGGGETQYF. DNA of the CDR3: TGTGCCAGCAGCGTAGGAGGGGGAGAGACCCAGTACTTC.

This clonotype showed up many times. The chain combines TRBV9 with TRBJ2-2, with TRBD1 identical over 7 bases. The trim removed 4 bases at V and 7 bases at J, leaving 10 bases unmatched. Germline V gene data show CDR1 as SGDLS and CDR2 as YYNGEE. The CDR3 sequence is 15 residues long. The chain's CDR3 is CASSIRQGWGGELFF. For the CDR3, the DNA is TGTGCCAGCAGCATCAGACAGGGCTGGGGCGGGGAGCTGTTTTTT.

This clonotype was observed at least ten times. The gene calls are TRBV9 and TRBJ2-3; TRBD1 matches 11 bases. The J segment lost 1 base and the V segment lost 4 bases, leaving 8 bases of the junction unmatched. Germline CDR1 and CDR2: SGDLS and YYNGEE. The CDR3 is 17 amino acids. CDR3 DNA: TGTGCCAGCAGCTCATGGACAGGGGGCGGTGGCACAGATACGCAGTATTTT. It codes for CASSSWTGGGGTDTQYF.

Ten or more counts support this clonotype. This sequence joins TRBV9 and TRBJ2-2, with 11 bases matching TRBD1. This CDR3 has 16 residues. Germline values: CDR1 SGDLS, CDR2 YYNGEE. J was trimmed by 4 bases and V by 0 bases; bases with no gene match: 2. CDR3 loop: CASSVGDRGFTGELFF. The CDR3 DNA reads as TGTGCCAGCAGCGTAGGGGACAGGGGGTTCACCGGGGAGCTGTTTTTT.

This clonotype was counted at least ten times. The rearrangement uses TRBV9 and TRBJ2-2; perhaps TRBD1 as D (5 bases). The germline V and J ends were trimmed by 0 bases and 4 bases, with 13 bases remaining between them. Germline V lookup: CDR1 SGDLS, CDR2 YYNGEE. This CDR3 comprises 16 residues. The DNA of the CDR3 is TGTGCCAGCAGCGTAGAGGGGCGCCTGCTCACCGGGGAGCTGTTTTTT. Translated: CASSVEGRLLTGELFF.

This clonotype came up many times. The gene calls are TRBV9 and TRBJ1-3; 7 bases align to TRBD1. Trimming took 0 bases from V and 2 from J; bases not matched to a gene: 2. CDR3 size: 15 residues. Germline V gives CDR1 SGDLS, CDR2 YYNGEE. The CDR3 reads CASSVGQGAGNTIYF. In DNA form, the CDR3 reads TGTGCCAGCAGCGTAGGACAGGGAGCTGGAAACACCATATATTTT.

This clonotype was seen a few times. The J gene is TRBJ2-4, the V gene TRBV9; tentative D call: TRBD2 (6 bases). The CDR3 length is 13 residues. CDR1 and CDR2 from the germline V gene are SGDLS and YYNGEE. Trimming shortened V by 6 bases and J by 13 bases, and 20 bases separated the two germline ends. DNA for the CDR3: TGTGCCAGCAACTCGCCCGGGGGTTATAAACAGTACTTC. It specifies CASNSPGGYKQYF.

This clonotype was seen repeatedly, ten times or more. The gene calls are TRBV9 and TRBJ2-3; 11 bases are shared with TRBD2. CDR3 size: 18 residues. Trimming removed 0 bases from V and 2 bases from J; junction bases left unmatched: 8. Germline CDR1 and CDR2: SGDLS and YYNGEE. The CDR3 region has the DNA TGTGCCAGCAGCGTAGCTACAACGACTAGCGGGGTCACAGATACGCAGTATTTT. Translation gives CASSVATTTSGVTDTQYF.